This T cell receptor beta chain came from a study of blood T cell repertoires in COVID-19. Across the whole study: COVID-19 samples, acute and convalescent, were from the United States, Italy and Spain. T cells, B-cell-depleted T cells, or PBMCs provided the cDNA or gDNA that served as material.

The method was immunoSEQ multiplex PCR; TCRdb's version includes in-frame clones alone and lacks a portion of them. The repertoire consists of 150,000 or so clones, with 60% to 85% occurring once and the leading ten covering 1.5% to 2%. This CDR3 spans 15 amino acids. V lost 2 bases, J lost 5 bases, and 15 bases lay in between. From germline, CDR1 is MNHEY and CDR2 SVGAGI. This clone appeared many times. The source is an elderly man with acute or convalescent COVID-19. The rearrangement uses TRBV6-5 and TRBJ2-5; D might be TRBD1 (6 bases). Sequenced: peripheral blood. CDR3 bases: TGTGCCAGCAGTTACGCGGCAGGGGAGTTGGAGACCCAGTACTTC. Amino acids: CASSYAAGELETQYF.